Shown below are 21 T cell receptor beta chains from a single sample sequenced in a study of blood T cell repertoires in COVID-19. Assay: immunoSEQ multiplex PCR; the TCRdb copy retains only in-frame clones and omits some. The repertoire holds about 34,000 clones, with 80% to 95% as singletons. Sequencing was done on a sample of peripheral blood. The receptors derive from an elderly man with acute or convalescent COVID-19.

Notes on this clone: Other DNA sequences from this sample encode an identical CDR3 as well. CDR3 sequence reads: CASQGAYEQYF. Written as DNA, the CDR3 is TGTGCCAGCCAGGGTGCCTACGAGCAGTACTTC. The V call is TRBV19, the J call TRBJ2-7; D perhaps matches TRBD1 (5 bases). CDR1 is LNHDA and CDR2 is SQIVND in the germline V gene (reference sequence). CDR3 length: 11 residues. V lost 9 bases and J 2 bases, leaving 8 bases between the germline ends.

CDR3 sequence (DNA): TGTGCCAGCGGAGGGGGCAACTATAATTCACCCCTCCACTTT. Residues: CASGGGNYNSPLHF. This rearrangement joins TRBV9 to TRBJ1-6; TRBD1 aligns across 7 bases. Germline CDR1 reads SGDLS; CDR2 reads YYNGEE. Trimming removed 7 bases from V and 3 bases from J; junction bases left unmatched: 4. The CDR3 length is 14 residues.

The rearrangement uses TRBV19 and TRBJ2-3; 8 nucleotides agree with TRBD2. With V trimmed by 5 bases and J by 0 bases, 7 bases remained unmatched. CDR1 is LNHDA and CDR2 is SQIVND in the germline V gene (reference sequence). CDR3 length: 16 residues. The CDR3 is CASSATSGFSTDTQYF. Here the CDR3 DNA reads TGTGCCAGTAGTGCTACTAGCGGCTTTAGCACAGATACGCAGTATTTT.

The CDR3, as DNA: TGTGCCAGCAGCCAAGTGATGATGGGGCTCTACGAGCAGTACTTC. Protein: CASSQVMMGLYEQYF. The genes are TRBV14 and TRBJ2-7; D possibly corresponds to TRBD1 (5 bases). Germline V gene sequence: CDR1 SGHDN, CDR2 FVKESK. This CDR3 has 15 amino acids. Trimming stripped 1 base from V and 3 bases from J, with 13 bases between.

The genes are TRBV4-1 and TRBJ2-1; TRBD2 matches at 12 bases. Germline V gene sequence: CDR1 MGHRA, CDR2 YSYEKL. The CDR3 consists of 16 residues. Unmatched junction bases numbered 3, after V lost 4 bases and J lost 2 bases. CDR3 in amino acids: CASSPSGGEPYNEQFF. For the CDR3, the DNA is TGCGCCAGCAGCCCTAGCGGGGGGGAACCCTACAATGAGCAGTTCTTC.

The V call is TRBV19, the J call TRBJ1-1; D call uncertain. The CDR3 has 13 residues. The germline CDR1 and CDR2 sequences are LNHDA and SQIVND (reference sequence). V was clipped by 3 bases and J by 6 bases, with 11 bases between them. The chain's CDR3 is CASSMVQFPEAFF. The CDR3 DNA follows: TGTGCCAGTAGTATGGTCCAGTTCCCTGAAGCTTTCTTT.

CDR3 in DNA: TGTGCCAGTAGGGGGACAGGTTTCTACGAGCAGTACTTC. Translated, it gives CASRGTGFYEQYF. The rearrangement uses TRBV19 and TRBJ2-7, with 8 bases identical to TRBD1. Germline CDR1 LNHDA, CDR2 SQIVND (reference sequence). V was clipped by 6 bases and J by 3 bases; unmatched bases: 4. The CDR3 is 13 amino acids.

The V call is TRBV5-1, the J call TRBJ1-1, with 8 bases lining up with TRBD1. CDR1 is SGHRS and CDR2 is YFSETQ in the germline V gene. The CDR3 is 16 residues long. V lost 3 bases, J lost 2 bases, and 9 bases stayed unmatched. CDR3 DNA sequence: TGCGCCAGCAGCTATTCGACAGGGGTCATAAACACTGAAGCTTTCTTT. Its translation is CASSYSTGVINTEAFF.

V is TRBV7-8 and J is TRBJ2-3, with TRBD2 as a possible D gene (6 bases). The length of the CDR3 is 14 residues. Germline CDR1 is SGHVS and CDR2 is FQNEAQ. Trimming shortened V by 1 base and J by 4 bases, and 9 bases separated the two germline ends. The CDR3 DNA sequence: TGTGCCAGCAGCTTAGTGCGGGGTGCAGATACGCAGTATTTT. Amino acids: CASSLVRGADTQYF.

DNA for the CDR3: TGTGCCAGCAGCCAGACCGACATTACCGGGGAGCTGTTTTTT. As protein: CASSQTDITGELFF. The chain uses TRBV3-1 (or the pseudogene TRBV3-2) and TRBJ2-2, with D uncertain. V was cut by 3 bases and J by 5 bases, with 10 bases left in between. This CDR3 has 14 residues. CDR1 and CDR2 from the germline V gene are LGHDT and YNNKEL (reference sequence).

This clone has only one observation. The chain recombines TRBV2 with TRBJ1-3; D is uncertain. CDR3 length: 16 residues. Trimming removed 1 base from V and 0 bases from J, with 10 bases in between. Germline CDR1 and CDR2: SNHLY and FYNNEI. CDR3 loop: CASSEGRWNSGNTIYF. In nucleotides, the CDR3 is TGTGCCAGCAGTGAAGGGAGATGGAACTCTGGAAACACCATATATTTT.

The chain employs TRBV5-1 and TRBJ2-2; the match to TRBD1 covers 7 bases. Trimming removed 7 bases from V and 4 bases from J; junction bases left unmatched: 7. CDR3 length: 14 amino acids. Germline assignment: CDR1 SGHRS and CDR2 YFSETQ. CDR3 sequence (DNA): TGCGCCAGCTCCCGGGGACAGCCCACCGGGGAGCTGTTTTTT. Protein: CASSRGQPTGELFF.

This clone occurred a few times. The chain employs TRBV6-6 and TRBJ1-2, with 8 nucleotides matching TRBD1. The CDR3 sequence is 13 residues long. Germline CDR1 MNHNY, CDR2 SVGAGI (reference sequence). Germline trimming cut 6 bases from V and 6 bases from J; bases unmatched to any gene: 6. The DNA of the CDR3 is TGTGCCAGCAGCAGGGGGCCCCAAAATGGCTACACCTTC. It yields the protein CASSRGPQNGYTF.

This clone was seen only once. The CDR3 region is CASSSRQGSEQYF. For the CDR3, the DNA is TGTGCCAGCAGCTCAAGACAGGGTTCCGAGCAGTACTTC. The rearrangement joins TRBV5-6 to TRBJ2-7, with 7 bases identical to TRBD1. The V segment lost 3 bases and the J segment 6 bases; nucleotides outside the gene matches: 6. This CDR3 has 13 amino acids. Germline-derived CDR1 and CDR2 are SGHDT and YYEEEE.

V is TRBV19 and J is TRBJ1-5, with D possibly matching TRBD1 (6 bases). This CDR3 comprises 15 residues. Trimming stripped 2 bases from V and 4 bases from J, with 12 bases between. Germline-derived CDR1 and CDR2 are LNHDA and SQIVND (reference sequence). The CDR3 reads CASSIKSTGNQPQHF. CDR3 in DNA: TGTGCCAGTAGTATAAAATCCACAGGGAATCAGCCCCAGCATTTT.

The chain employs TRBV19 and TRBJ2-5; 7 positions match TRBD1. Germline V gene data show CDR1 as LNHDA and CDR2 as SQIVND (reference sequence). The CDR3 extends over 17 amino acids. J gave up 6 bases and V 0 bases, and 13 bases lay outside the gene matches. The CDR3: CASSIDYQGGPGKTQYF. DNA for the CDR3: TGTGCCAGTAGTATAGATTACCAAGGGGGCCCCGGAAAGACCCAGTACTTC.

J is TRBJ2-1 and V is TRBV27, with D tentatively TRBD2 (6 bases). V gave up 6 bases and J gave up 6 bases, with 12 bases separating them. Per germline, CDR1 MNHEY and CDR2 SMNVEV (reference sequence). The CDR3 loop spans 13 amino acids. CDR3 sequence: CASRGGEGNEQFF. CDR3 bases: TGTGCCAGCAGGGGCGGGGAAGGCAATGAGCAGTTCTTC.

J is TRBJ2-5 and V is TRBV10-3, with D uncertain. Per germline, CDR1 ENHRY and CDR2 SYGVKD. V shed 4 bases and J shed 5 bases, with 8 bases lying between them. The CDR3 extends over 12 amino acids. The CDR3 DNA sequence: TGTGCCATCAGTGTCTCACAGGAGACCCAGTACTTC. It encodes CAISVSQETQYF.

The chain is built from TRBV4-2 and TRBJ1-6, with 11 bases identical to TRBD1. V lost 4 bases and J lost 0; bases outside the gene matches: 11. Germline V gives CDR1 LGHNA, CDR2 YNFKEQ. The CDR3 runs to 20 residues. As DNA, the CDR3 is TGTGCCAGCAGCCGAGAGTGGACAGGGGGCTCTAGCTCCTATAATTCACCCCTCCACTTT. Its translation is CASSREWTGGSSSYNSPLHF.

The chain employs TRBV19 and TRBJ2-3, with D perhaps matching TRBD2 (6 bases). Germline lookup yields CDR1 LNHDA and CDR2 SQIVND (reference sequence). The CDR3 runs 13 residues. Trimming cost V 10 bases and J 1 base, with 12 bases left between them. In DNA form, the CDR3 reads TGTGCCATCAGACCGGGGGGCACAGATACGCAGTATTTT. Protein sequence: CAIRPGGTDTQYF.

This chain connects TRBV19 to TRBJ1-6; no firm D call. Germline assignment: CDR1 LNHDA and CDR2 SQIVND (reference sequence). The CDR3 extends over 12 amino acids. Between the trimmed V and J ends, which lost 7 bases and 6 bases, there was a span of 7 bases. Here the CDR3 DNA reads TGTGCCAGTAACAGAAGTAATTCACCCCTCCACTTT. This gives the protein CASNRSNSPLHF.